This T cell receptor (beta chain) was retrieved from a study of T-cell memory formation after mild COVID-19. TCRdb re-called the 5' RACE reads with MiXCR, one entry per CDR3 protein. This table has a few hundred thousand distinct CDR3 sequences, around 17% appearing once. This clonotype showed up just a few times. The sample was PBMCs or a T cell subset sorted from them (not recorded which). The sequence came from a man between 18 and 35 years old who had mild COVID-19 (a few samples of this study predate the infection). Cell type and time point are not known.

CDR3: CASSPTGQLNEQYV. Here the CDR3 DNA reads TGTGCCAGCAGTCCGACGGGACAACTGAACGAGCAGTACGTC. The chain carries TRBV27 and TRBJ2-7, with a tentative D call TRBD1 (6 bases). V shed 5 bases and J shed 5 bases, with 16 bases lying between them. CDR1 is MNHEY and CDR2 is SMNVEV in the germline V gene (reference sequence). The CDR3 extends over 14 amino acids.